The 18 T cell receptor beta chains in this list originate from one sample, sequenced in a study of early T cells in non-severe SARS-CoV-2 infection (dated by TCRdb to about 2021). Library preparation was by 5' RACE. Sequencing was performed on a NextSeq 500. TCRdb trimmed the raw reads at Q25, called clones with MiXCR and kept productive beta chains. Rows with one shared CDR3 protein collapse into an entry with the most common genes and DNA. The sample table records tens of thousands of distinct CDR3 sequences; approximately 13% of these occur just once. The ten largest clones add up to around 2.9% of the sample. Sequencing used whole blood, obtained at baseline. These TCRs come from an adult who was a healthcare worker with PCR-confirmed SARS-CoV-2 infection or an uninfected control (not recorded which).

CDR3 bases: TGTGCCAGCAGCTCCCCACCCCCAGAGACCCAGTACTTC. Translating gives CASSSPPPETQYF. V gene TRBV11-2 combines with J gene TRBJ2-5; D unclear. The CDR3 contains 13 residues. CDR1 and CDR2 from the germline V gene are SGHAT and FQNNGV. V lost 4 bases to trimming and J lost 4 bases, with 10 bases between them.

The J gene is TRBJ1-5, the V gene TRBV5-1, with D possibly matching TRBD1 (5 bases). The CDR3 has 14 residues. Germline loops: CDR1 SGHRS, CDR2 YFSETQ. The V and J ends lost 4 bases and 7 bases respectively, with 15 bases between them. The CDR3 loop reads CASSQGWGSQPQHF. The CDR3 nucleotides are TGCGCCAGCAGCCAGGGATGGGGAAGCCAGCCCCAGCATTTT.

This clonotype appeared many times. The CDR3 reads CASSPRGGSYEQYF. CDR3 in DNA: TGTGCCAGCAGCCCCCGCGGGGGCTCCTACGAGCAGTACTTC. The rearrangement links TRBV7-8 to TRBJ2-7; TRBD2 agrees at 7 bases. CDR3 length equals 14 residues. V lost 5 bases and J lost 0; bases outside the gene matches: 4. CDR1 and CDR2 (germline): SGHVS, FQNEAQ. The variable domain in full, completed from reference TRBV7-8 and TRBJ2-7, reads GAGVSQSPRYKVAKRGQDVALRCDPISGHVSLFWYQQALGQGPEFLTYFQNEAQLDKSGLPSDRFFAERPEGSVSTLKIQRTQQEDSAVYLCASSPRGGSYEQYFGPGTRLTVT.

At least ten counts were recorded for this clonotype. The genes are TRBV19 and TRBJ1-2, with a tentative D call TRBD1 (5 bases). V lost 11 bases, J lost 3 bases, and 10 bases lay in between. The CDR3 has 11 amino acids. Germline CDR1 is LNHDA and CDR2 is SQIVND (reference sequence). CDR3 nucleotides: TGTGCCCTCCGGGACGACTATGGCTACACCTTC. The encoded protein is CALRDDYGYTF.

This clonotype has more than one count but fewer than ten. This sequence joins TRBV11-2 and TRBJ1-1, with unresolved D. V gave up 5 bases and J gave up 0 bases, with 16 bases separating them. Germline V gene sequence: CDR1 SGHAT, CDR2 FQNNGV. CDR3 length: 16 amino acids. The CDR3 reads CASSLRYTPMNTEAFF. The CDR3 DNA is TGTGCCAGCAGCCTCAGGTACACCCCGATGAACACTGAAGCTTTCTTT.

This clonotype was observed many times. This chain connects TRBV28 to TRBJ1-2; a weak D match, TRBD1 (6 bases). The CDR3 covers 16 residues. V gave up 4 bases and J gave up 3 bases, with 18 bases separating them. Germline V CDR1 and CDR2: MDHEN, SYDVKM. CDR3 bases: TGTGCCAGCAGTTCCTATCCCTCACAGGGCCACTATGGCTACACCTTC. Translating it yields CASSSYPSQGHYGYTF.

The rearrangement joins TRBV20-1 to TRBJ2-3; TRBD2 might be the D (5 bases). This CDR3 region has 16 residues. Per the germline V gene, CDR1 is DFQATT and CDR2 is SNEGSKA (reference sequence). V was pared by 0 bases and J by 3 bases, with 16 bases between. The CDR3 loop reads CSARDPGRGTTDTQYF. The CDR3 DNA reads TGCAGTGCTAGAGATCCAGGACGGGGTACTACAGATACGCAGTATTTT.

This clonotype was counted only a few times. This rearrangement joins TRBV6-1 to TRBJ2-4, with 8 nucleotides matching TRBD1. The trim removed 0 bases at V and 6 bases at J, leaving 4 bases unmatched. Germline CDR1 and CDR2: MNHNS and SASEGT. The CDR3 is 15 amino acids. CDR3 DNA: TGTGCCAGCAGTGAAGCGTGGGACAGGACAAACATTCAGTACTTC. This sequence encodes CASSEAWDRTNIQYF.

This clonotype was detected a few times. The rearrangement joins TRBV12-3 or TRBV12-4 to TRBJ1-1, with TRBD1 matching over 7 bases. The V and J ends lost 5 bases and 1 base, in that order; junction bases with no gene match: 7. CDR3 size: 15 residues. DNA for the CDR3: TGTGCCAGCAGTAAGCGACAGGGACCGAACACTGAAGCTTTCTTT. Amino acids: CASSKRQGPNTEAFF.

V is TRBV6-5 and J is TRBJ2-3; 7 nucleotides align to TRBD2. With V trimmed by 0 bases and J by 5 bases, 14 bases remained unmatched. Germline lookup yields CDR1 MNHEY and CDR2 SVGAGI. The CDR3 loop spans 18 amino acids. For the CDR3, the DNA is TGTGCCAGCAGTTACTCGGCCTCGTGGATCCGCGGGGGAGATACGCAGTATTTT. Translating gives CASSYSASWIRGGDTQYF.

This chain joins TRBV5-4 and TRBJ2-1; D may correspond to TRBD1 or TRBD2 (5 bases each). V shed 2 bases and J shed 2 bases, with 17 bases lying between them. The germline gives CDR1 SGHNT, CDR2 YYREEE (reference sequence). This CDR3 has 17 amino acids. CDR3 protein: CASSLAGTYGPYNEQFF. CDR3 DNA: TGTGCCAGCAGCTTAGCCGGGACGTACGGACCCTACAATGAGCAGTTCTTC.

V usage is TRBV5-1 and J usage is TRBJ2-1, with 7 bases matching TRBD1. V shed 0 bases, J shed 9 bases, and the junction held 6 bases outside the gene matches. Germline CDR1 and CDR2: SGHRS and YFSETQ. There are 14 residues in the CDR3. CDR3 coding DNA: TGCGCCAGCAGCTTGGGCAGGGGGTTCGGTGAGCAGTTCTTC. This codes for CASSLGRGFGEQFF.

The chain carries TRBV20-1 and TRBJ2-4, with TRBD2 identical over 9 bases. Germline loops: CDR1 DFQATT, CDR2 SNEGSKA (reference sequence). V lost 6 bases, J lost 5 bases, and 8 bases stayed unmatched. The CDR3 is made up of 14 amino acids. The CDR3 coding sequence is TGCAGTGCGATGGTAGCGGGGGCCCAAAACATTCAGTACTTC. It translates to CSAMVAGAQNIQYF.

This clonotype was counted only a few times. The chain has TRBV6-1 and TRBJ2-2; D gene ambiguous. Germline values: CDR1 MNHNS, CDR2 SASEGT. Trimming took 4 bases from V and 6 from J, leaving 9 bases between them. The CDR3 sequence is 13 residues long. Here the CDR3 reads CASSGRSAGELFF. The CDR3 DNA reads as TGTGCCAGCAGTGGCAGGTCGGCCGGGGAGCTGTTTTTT.

This clonotype was observed a handful of times. The chain is built from TRBV29-1 and TRBJ2-1; TRBD1 matches 9 bases. J lost 1 base, V lost 6 bases, and 13 bases had no gene match. This CDR3 is built from 17 residues. Germline CDR1 and CDR2: SQVTM and ANQGSEA. The CDR3 sequence is CSVLGTGRRSSYNEQFF. In nucleotides, the CDR3 is TGCAGCGTACTCGGGACAGGGAGGCGGAGTTCCTACAATGAGCAGTTCTTC.

This clonotype was observed a handful of times. The V and J genes are TRBV12-3 or TRBV12-4 and TRBJ2-1; 9 nucleotides line up with TRBD1. The CDR3 is 16 amino acids. V was clipped by 3 bases and J by 1 base; unmatched bases: 4. The chain's CDR3 is CASSLGDRASYNEQFF. The CDR3 region has the DNA TGTGCCAGCAGTTTGGGGGACAGGGCGTCCTACAATGAGCAGTTCTTC.

In its sample, this clonotype was seen many times. V usage is TRBV29-1 and J usage is TRBJ1-1; perhaps TRBD1 as D (5 bases). Germline-derived CDR1 and CDR2 are SQVTM and ANQGSEA. The CDR3 length is 12 residues. Trimming removed 5 bases from V and 4 bases from J, with 11 bases in between. The CDR3 protein is CSVIQGGTEAFF. CDR3 DNA: TGCAGCGTTATTCAGGGAGGCACTGAAGCTTTCTTT.

This clonotype was counted a few times. The chain carries TRBV7-2 and TRBJ2-5; TRBD2 agrees at 7 bases. The CDR3 has 17 amino acids. After removal of 5 bases from V and 5 bases from J, the junction contained 17 bases not matched to a gene. Germline CDR1 and CDR2: SGHTA and FQGNSA. DNA of the CDR3: TGTGCCAGCAGCGCCTCCACACTAGCTGGGGGGGTGGAGACCCAGTACTTC. Its translation is CASSASTLAGGVETQYF.